Below, one T cell receptor beta chain is given with its context. This record belongs to a study of T cell changes during pregnancy in multiple sclerosis. Sequencing used immunoSEQ multiplex PCR; TCRdb keeps in-frame clones, though not all of them. The table lists fewer than 140,000 clones, 85% to 95% of them singletons. Per germline, CDR1 MNHNS and CDR2 SASEGT. V was trimmed by 3 bases and J by 0 bases, leaving 9 bases between them. The CDR3 covers 14 residues. The chain is built from TRBV6-1 and TRBJ2-7; no firm D call. The sample in question was peripheral blood, obtained after pregnancy. The sequence was collected from a female donor with multiple sclerosis, enrolled in a pregnancy study. The CDR3 coding sequence is TGTGCCAGCAGTGACTTTAGAACCTCCTACGAGCAGTACTTC. Amino acid sequence: CASSDFRTSYEQYF.